The next 8 T cell receptor beta chains were all read from a single sample in a study of identical twins. TCRdb redid the calling of the 5' RACE reads with MiXCR, one entry per CDR3 protein. The sample shows some 240,000 distinct CDR3 sequences, more than 9% of them seen only once. Material: memory T cells sorted from blood. The origin of the receptors is a man aged 45-65 years in good health.

This rearrangement joins TRBV12-2 to TRBJ2-1. TRBV12-2 is recorded as a pseudogene. The CDR3 totals 16 residues. In nucleotides, the CDR3 is TGTGCAAGTCGCTTAGCGCACCGGGACTACTACAATGAGCAGTTCTTC. Translated, it gives CASRLAHRDYYNEQFF.

This clonotype was observed many times. The CDR3 nucleotides read TGTGCCAGCAGGCAGACAGGGGAATCGGCTAATGAAAAACTGTTTTTT. This sequence encodes CASRQTGESANEKLFF. This sequence joins TRBV12-3 or TRBV12-4 and TRBJ1-4, with TRBD1 matching 8 bases. The CDR3 is 16 residues long. Losses at the gene ends were 6 bases for V and 3 bases for J; bases not matched to a gene: 9.

Ten or more counts support this clonotype. The rearrangement links TRBV4-2 to TRBJ2-7; 9 nucleotides agree with TRBD1. V lost 4 bases and J lost 4; bases outside the gene matches: 5. This CDR3 has 14 amino acids. CDR1 LGHNA and CDR2 YNFKEQ come from the germline V gene. CDR3 bases: TGTGCCAGCAGCCGGGGACAGGGACCTTACGAGCAGTACTTC. It is translated as CASSRGQGPYEQYF.

The chain has TRBV5-1 and TRBJ2-5; 10 positions match TRBD1. Losses at the gene ends were 4 bases for V and 0 bases for J; bases not matched to a gene: 6. The CDR3 is made up of 16 amino acids. Germline V gene lookup returns CDR1 SGHRS and CDR2 YFSETQ. CDR3 DNA: TGCGCCAGCAGCCTACGGACAGGGGGTAACCAAGAGACCCAGTACTTC. Translated, it gives CASSLRTGGNQETQYF.

The chain combines TRBV12-3 or TRBV12-4 with TRBJ1-6; D is undetermined. V lost 1 base and J lost 6, with 7 bases in between. The CDR3 is made up of 14 amino acids. Written as DNA, the CDR3 is TGTGCCAGCAGTTTAGGACCGCCTAATTCACCCCTCCACTTT. Translating it yields CASSLGPPNSPLHF.

The genes are TRBV7-2 and TRBJ2-7; 7 nucleotides match TRBD2. This CDR3 is 13 amino acids long. With V trimmed by 5 bases and J by 3 bases, 4 bases remained unmatched. Germline values: CDR1 SGHTA, CDR2 FQGNSA. The CDR3 nucleotides are TGTGCCAGCAGCACTCAGCGGGACTACGAGCAGTACTTC. Protein sequence: CASSTQRDYEQYF. The entire variable domain, with the rest obtained from reference TRBV7-2 and TRBJ2-7, is as follows: GAGVSQSPSNKVTEKGKDVELRCDPISGHTALYWYRQSLGQGLEFLIYFQGNSAPDKSGLPSDRFSAERTGGSVSTLTIQRTQQEDSAVYLCASSTQRDYEQYFGPGTRLTVT.

This clonotype has a count of ten or more. The V call is TRBV7-9, the J call TRBJ2-3, with 10 nucleotides matching TRBD2. Per germline, CDR1 SEHNR and CDR2 FQNEAQ (reference sequence). The V segment lost 3 bases and the J segment 5 bases; nucleotides outside the gene matches: 5. The CDR3 is made up of 15 amino acids. The CDR3 region has the DNA TGTGCCAGCAGCTTCAGCGGGAGGGCCGGAGATACGCAGTATTTT. Its translation is CASSFSGRAGDTQYF.

In its sample, this clonotype was seen a few times. The V gene is TRBV4-1, the J gene TRBJ1-5; maybe TRBD1 (6 bases). CDR1 is MGHRA and CDR2 is YSYEKL in the germline V gene. This CDR3 has 15 residues. V lost 1 base, J lost 4 bases, and 11 bases lay in between. The CDR3 is CASSQGTVSNQPQHF. The DNA for the CDR3 is TGCGCCAGCAGCCAAGGGACAGTATCTAATCAGCCCCAGCATTTT.